Listed here are 9 T cell receptor beta chains from one sample, sequenced in a study of blood T cell repertoires in COVID-19. This table comes from immunoSEQ multiplex PCR, and its TCRdb copy is limited to in-frame clones, with some not included. Of about 87,000 clones listed, roughly 76% are singletons. Sequencing used peripheral blood. The receptors were gathered from a woman aged 50 to 60 with acute or convalescent COVID-19.

The V and J genes are TRBV21-1 and TRBJ1-3; no DNA check was done on the table's D call, TRBD1. TRBV21-1 is given as a pseudogene. CDR3 length: 16 amino acids. CDR3 bases: TGTGCCAGCAGCACAAGACAGGACTTCCCCGGAAACACCATATATTTT. Its translation: CASSTRQDFPGNTIYF.

This clone has more than one count but fewer than ten. In DNA form, the CDR3 reads TGCAGCGTGATCACGGGGGGCGTGATGGATACGCAGTATTTT. Translation: CSVITGGVMDTQYF. The chain carries TRBV29-1 and TRBJ2-3, with a possible D match to TRBD2 (7 bases). There are 14 residues in the CDR3. The V end was cut by 6 bases, the J end by 6 bases, with 19 bases between. Germline CDR1 and CDR2: SQVTM and ANQGSEA.

This clone was counted once. V is TRBV7-2 and J is TRBJ2-7; a weak D match, TRBD2 (6 bases). CDR3 length equals 15 residues. CDR1 and CDR2 (germline): SGHTA, FQGNSA. Trimming removed 6 bases at V and 0 bases at J, with 15 bases between. The CDR3 DNA is TGTGCCAGCAGTTCTCGGGCGGGGAACTCCTACGAGCAGTACTTC. Its protein product is CASSSRAGNSYEQYF. The complete variable domain, with remaining parts taken from reference TRBV7-2 and TRBJ2-7, reads GAGVSQSPSNKVTEKGKDVELRCDPISGHTALYWYRQSLGQGLEFLIYFQGNSAPDKSGLPSDRFSAERTGGSVSTLTIQRTQQEDSAVYLCASSSRAGNSYEQYFGPGTRLTVT.

V is TRBV28 and J is TRBJ1-2, with D perhaps TRBD1 (5 bases). Germline CDR1 MDHEN, CDR2 SYDVKM. The CDR3 is 14 residues long. V dropped 8 bases and J dropped 0 bases, with 13 bases sitting between them. CDR3 sequence: CASSGGGTNYGYTF. The DNA for the CDR3 is TGTGCCAGCTCCGGGGGAGGGACTAACTATGGCTACACCTTC.

Written as DNA, the CDR3 is TGCAGCATTTCAGGGGGCGTCGATCAGCCCCAGCATTTT. It yields the protein CSISGGVDQPQHF. V usage is TRBV29-1 and J usage is TRBJ1-5, with 8 bases aligning to TRBD1. Trimming took 8 bases from V and 5 from J; bases not matched to a gene: 8. The CDR3 consists of 13 residues. Germline CDR1 SQVTM, CDR2 ANQGSEA.

The V call is TRBV12-3 or TRBV12-4, the J call TRBJ1-3, with D unresolved. V was shortened by 6 bases and J by 5 bases, with 8 bases between the two germline ends. CDR3 length: 12 amino acids. The CDR3 sequence is CASRSGRNTIYF. In DNA, the CDR3 is TGTGCCAGCAGATCTGGGCGAAACACCATATATTTT.

The chain links TRBV27 to TRBJ2-2, with 7 bases matching TRBD2. The V segment lost 4 bases and the J segment 1 base; nucleotides outside the gene matches: 0. Germline V gene lookup returns CDR1 MNHEY and CDR2 SMNVEV (reference sequence). This CDR3 region has 14 residues. The CDR3 DNA is TGTGCCAGCAGTTCTAGCGGGAACACCGGGGAGCTGTTTTTT. This encodes CASSSSGNTGELFF.

V is TRBV9 and J is TRBJ2-1; 7 nucleotides agree with TRBD1. Germline lookup yields CDR1 SGDLS and CDR2 YYNGEE. V was pared by 0 bases and J by 15 bases, with 9 bases of the junction left unmatched. CDR3 length: 13 amino acids. CDR3 sequence (DNA): TGTGCCAGCAGCGTAGAGGCCATGGGACAGCCGTTCTTC. It yields the protein CASSVEAMGQPFF.

The V gene is TRBV2, the J gene TRBJ1-2, with D perhaps matching TRBD1 (5 bases). Germline V lookup: CDR1 SNHLY, CDR2 FYNNEI. Trimming cost V 6 bases and J 8 bases, with 16 bases left between them. The CDR3 sequence is 13 residues long. The CDR3 region is CASRPMPRQGYTF. The DNA for the CDR3 is TGTGCCAGCAGACCTATGCCGAGACAGGGCTACACCTTC.